Sequencing of this TCR beta chain was carried out in a study of cytomegalovirus exposure and HLA in healthy donors. Trimming stripped 7 bases from V and 0 bases from J, with 11 bases between. The CDR3 totals 14 residues. Germline V gene lookup returns CDR1 SEHNR and CDR2 FQNEAQ (reference sequence). In the PCR, 60 Vbeta and 13 Jbeta primers were used. Repertoires were generated with immunoSEQ multiplex PCR, while TCRdb's copy carries only in-frame clones and drops some. There are fewer than 150,000 clones in the sample; roughly three quarters occur only once, and approximately 4% lies in the top ten.

This clonotype was obtained from a man aged 18 to 29 in good health and CMV-seronegative. J is TRBJ2-3 and V is TRBV7-9; D unclear. Sequencing used PBMCs. The CDR3 loop reads CASTSGFSTDTQYF. The CDR3 nucleotides are TGTGCCAGCACTTCAGGATTTAGCACAGATACGCAGTATTTT.